This entry lists 25 T cell receptor beta chains sequenced from one sample in a study of T cell repertoires in cytomegalovirus infection (dated by TCRdb to about 2019). Sequenced using an Illumina HiSeq 1500. Using fastp trimming at Q25 and MiXCR clonotype assembly, TCRdb reanalyzed the public sequencing data and kept in-frame beta chains. Rows matching on CDR3 protein sequence are summarized as one entry with the most common DNA and genes. The sample contains around 320,000 distinct CDR3 sequences, around 9.5% of them found a single time. 3.5% to 4.5% of the sample is in the top ten clones. The sequencing input was PBMCs. Receptors were obtained from a human donor in good health (CMV status not recorded). Some clones in this sample may be carry-over from other donors' samples.

This rearrangement joins TRBV6-5 to TRBJ1-5; D is undetermined. Germline-derived CDR1 and CDR2 are MNHEY and SVGAGI. The V end was cut by 6 bases, the J end by 3 bases, with 15 bases between. The CDR3 contains 15 residues. CDR3 protein: CASREQVAPNQPQHF. DNA for the CDR3: TGTGCCAGCAGAGAGCAGGTGGCTCCCAATCAGCCCCAGCATTTT.

V is TRBV2 and J is TRBJ2-1, with TRBD2 matching 10 bases. Per the germline V gene, CDR1 is SNHLY and CDR2 is FYNNEI. The V and J ends lost 6 bases and 16 bases, in that order; junction bases with no gene match: 15. The CDR3 spans 14 residues. The CDR3 DNA reads TGTGCCAGCAGCCTAGCGGGAGTGTTCACCATTCCTTTCTTC. Residues: CASSLAGVFTIPFF.

The V and J genes are TRBV6-4 and TRBJ2-1; 14 bases are a match to TRBD2. The junction had 4 bases not matched to a gene; V was cut back by 6 bases and J by 6 bases. CDR1 and CDR2 (germline): MRHNA, SNTAGT. The CDR3 contains 15 residues. CDR3 DNA sequence: TGTGCCAGCAGCGGGACTAGCGGGAGTATCAATGAGCAGTTCTTC. Its protein is CASSGTSGSINEQFF.

This clonotype was seen only a few times. The chain links TRBV6-6 to TRBJ2-1; 9 positions agree with TRBD2. Germline V gene sequence: CDR1 MNHNY, CDR2 SVGAGI (reference sequence). V shed 7 bases, J shed 7 bases, and the junction held 14 bases outside the gene matches. The CDR3 totals 16 residues. CDR3 loop: CASTGPVAGALNEQFF. The CDR3 DNA reads as TGTGCCAGCACCGGTCCTGTAGCGGGGGCTTTAAATGAGCAGTTCTTC.

The chain uses TRBV6-6 and TRBJ2-7; the D gene could be TRBD1 or TRBD2 (5 bases each). The CDR3 sequence is 15 residues long. Germline V CDR1 and CDR2: MNHNY, SVGAGI (reference sequence). Deletions cut 2 bases from V and 5 bases from J, with 16 bases between. The CDR3 region is CASSYGRGVLNEQYF. CDR3 DNA: TGTGCCAGCAGTTACGGTCGGGGCGTTTTAAACGAGCAGTACTTC.

This clonotype was found a few times. This rearrangement joins TRBV9 to TRBJ1-1; D is unresolved. Germline V CDR1 and CDR2: SGDLS, YYNGEE. This CDR3 contains 14 residues. V was shortened by 0 bases and J by 0 bases, with 6 bases between the two germline ends. CDR3 DNA sequence: TGTGCCAGCAGCGTAGGCGTCATGAACACTGAAGCTTTCTTT. Translated: CASSVGVMNTEAFF.

The CDR3 nucleotides read TGTGCCAGCAGCTTGGCTACCCAGGGTCTCCGTACGCAGTATTTT. Its translation is CASSLATQGLRTQYF. The V gene is TRBV5-4, the J gene TRBJ2-3; tentative D call: TRBD1 (5 bases). This CDR3 has 15 amino acids. The V and J ends lost 0 bases and 8 bases respectively, with 16 bases between them. Per germline, CDR1 SGHNT and CDR2 YYREEE (reference sequence).

The chain is built from TRBV6-1 and TRBJ1-2; D remains unclear. Trimming left V 6 bases short and J 5 bases short, with 13 bases between. The CDR3 sequence is 13 residues long. The V gene's germline CDR1 is MNHNS and CDR2 SASEGT. In DNA form, the CDR3 reads TGTGCCAGCAGCCCCCGGGAGACATATGGCTACACCTTC. Translated: CASSPRETYGYTF.

This clonotype was seen only a few times. The chain combines TRBV29-1 with TRBJ2-5; D not certain. This CDR3 spans 12 amino acids. Trimming left V 6 bases short and J 5 bases short, with 13 bases between. Germline CDR1 reads SQVTM; CDR2 reads ANQGSEA. CDR3: CSVGQKEETQYF. CDR3 in DNA: TGCAGCGTCGGTCAGAAGGAGGAGACCCAGTACTTC.

This clonotype was detected only a few times. The chain is built from TRBV28 and TRBJ1-4; the D is unclear. V shed 3 bases and J shed 0 bases, with 11 bases lying between them. In germline, CDR1 is MDHEN, CDR2 SYDVKM. This CDR3 contains 16 residues. CDR3 protein: CASSFSPRATNEKLFF. The CDR3 bases are TGTGCCAGCAGTTTCTCCCCGAGAGCAACTAATGAAAAACTGTTTTTT.

This clonotype has a handful of counts. The chain uses TRBV11-1 and TRBJ2-5; 8 bases map to TRBD1. The germline CDR1 and CDR2 sequences are SGHAT and FQDESV (reference sequence). The ends lost 6 bases at V and 1 base at J; junction bases unmatched: 16. The CDR3 consists of 18 residues. The chain's CDR3 is CASSIGGPTGAAQETQYF. Written as DNA, the CDR3 is TGTGCCAGCAGTATAGGGGGCCCGACAGGGGCGGCCCAAGAGACCCAGTACTTC. Based on the CDR3 plus reference TRBV11-1 and TRBJ2-5, the full variable domain is EAEVAQSPRYKITEKSQAVAFWCDPISGHATLYWYRQILGQGPELLVQFQDESVVDDSQLPKDRFSAERLKGVDSTLKIQPAELGDSAMYLCASSIGGPTGAAQETQYFGPGTRLLVL.

The rearrangement uses TRBV11-2 and TRBJ2-7, with 7 bases fitting TRBD2. Per the germline V gene, CDR1 is SGHAT and CDR2 is FQNNGV. The CDR3 totals 16 residues. Trimming at V came to 5 bases and at J to 4 bases, leaving 14 bases not matched to a gene. The DNA of the CDR3 is TGTGCCAGCAGCCCCCGAGCGGGGAGCTTTGGGTACGAGCAGTACTTC. Its translation is CASSPRAGSFGYEQYF.

There are a few counts of this clonotype. The chain is built from TRBV6-1 and TRBJ2-2; D is perhaps TRBD1 (5 bases). The ends were cut back, 4 bases at V and 1 base at J, with 10 bases in the middle. CDR1 and CDR2 (germline): MNHNS, SASEGT. The CDR3 extends over 15 amino acids. The CDR3 loop reads CASSVGAGNTGELFF. The CDR3 region has the DNA TGTGCCAGCAGTGTAGGGGCAGGGAACACCGGGGAGCTGTTTTTT.

This clonotype was seen a handful of times. The chain couples TRBV27 to TRBJ1-4; D unresolved. This CDR3 contains 13 residues. Germline CDR1 MNHEY, CDR2 SMNVEV (reference sequence). V was trimmed by 3 bases and J by 5 bases, leaving 7 bases between them. CDR3 coding DNA: TGTGCCAGCAGTTTGGTCAGGAATGAAAAACTGTTTTTT. Its protein product is CASSLVRNEKLFF.

There are a few counts of this clonotype. The V and J genes are TRBV20-1 and TRBJ2-3; possibly TRBD1 or TRBD2 for D (5 bases each). The CDR3 loop spans 13 amino acids. The germline gives CDR1 DFQATT, CDR2 SNEGSKA (reference sequence). In DNA, the CDR3 is TGCAGCCGAGGGGATAGCAGGAGAGATACGCAGTATTTT. As protein: CSRGDSRRDTQYF.

This clonotype was detected many times. V and J are TRBV6-1 and TRBJ2-2; TRBD2 matches 7 bases. With V trimmed by 7 bases and J by 1 base, 3 bases remained unmatched. The CDR3 contains 14 residues. CDR1 and CDR2 from the germline V gene are MNHNS and SASEGT. CDR3 region: CASKKRENTGELFF. The CDR3 nucleotides read TGTGCCAGCAAGAAGCGGGAGAACACCGGGGAGCTGTTTTTT.

The rearrangement joins TRBV20-1 to TRBJ1-5; TRBD1 agrees at 9 bases. This CDR3 has 15 residues. Unmatched junction bases numbered 9, after V lost 3 bases and J lost 6 bases. Germline V CDR1 and CDR2: DFQATT, SNEGSKA (reference sequence). The CDR3 loop is CSAREGQGGSQPQHF. In DNA, the CDR3 is TGCAGTGCTAGGGAGGGACAGGGTGGGAGTCAGCCCCAGCATTTT.

This clonotype was counted ten times or more. The chain links TRBV7-9 to TRBJ2-3, with TRBD2 identical over 8 bases. V shed 5 bases, J shed 2 bases, and the junction held 12 bases outside the gene matches. Looked up from germline, CDR1 is SEHNR and CDR2 is FQNEAQ (reference sequence). The CDR3 has 17 amino acids. CDR3 sequence: CASSPRGAGVVTDTQYF. The CDR3 DNA is TGTGCCAGCAGCCCCCGGGGAGCGGGAGTTGTCACAGATACGCAGTATTTT.

The V call is TRBV6-4, the J call TRBJ2-3; D might be TRBD2 (5 bases). This CDR3 has 14 residues. Trimming removed 3 bases from V and 1 base from J, with 8 bases in between. Germline CDR1 and CDR2: MRHNA and SNTAGT. The CDR3 nucleotides read TGTGCCAGCAGTGAGAGGGTGGGCACAGATACGCAGTATTTT. Translating gives CASSERVGTDTQYF.

This clonotype has just a few counts. The V and J genes are TRBV6-2 or TRBV6-3 and TRBJ2-7; D may match TRBD1 or TRBD2 (5 bases each). This CDR3 has 12 residues. CDR1 is MNHEY and CDR2 is SVGEGT in the germline V gene. Trimming took off 2 bases at V and 9 bases at J, with 11 bases between the two ends. In DNA, the CDR3 is TGTGCCAGCAGTTACAAAGCAGGGAGGCAGTACTTC. Protein product: CASSYKAGRQYF.

This clonotype was detected a few times. The V call is TRBV28, the J call TRBJ1-5; maybe TRBD1 (5 bases). Germline V CDR1 and CDR2: MDHEN, SYDVKM. Trimming took off 6 bases at V and 5 bases at J, with 14 bases between the two ends. CDR3 length: 14 amino acids. CDR3 in amino acids: CASSPDNGYQPQHF. CDR3 bases: TGTGCCAGCAGCCCGGACAATGGGTATCAGCCCCAGCATTTT.

This clonotype was recorded a few times. The chain carries TRBV6-8 and TRBJ2-1, with 15 bases lining up with TRBD2. V shed 6 bases and J 8 bases; nucleotides not matched to a gene: 8. The V gene's germline CDR1 is MNHGY and CDR2 SAAAGT. The CDR3 covers 16 residues. The CDR3 reads CASRAGLAGGSYEQFF. The CDR3 DNA reads as TGTGCCAGCAGGGCGGGACTAGCGGGAGGAAGCTATGAGCAGTTCTTC.

This clonotype was found many times. The chain employs TRBV4-3 and TRBJ2-3, with 11 bases that match TRBD2. Germline loops: CDR1 LGHNA, CDR2 YSLEER. The CDR3 sequence is 16 residues long. V trimming: 1 base; J trimming: 5 bases; junction bases outside the gene matches: 5. The CDR3 nucleotides are TGCGCCAGCAGCCAAGCACTAGCGGGGGCCGGAGATACGCAGTATTTT. It encodes CASSQALAGAGDTQYF.

The sample holds a few counts of this clonotype. This chain links TRBV4-2 with TRBJ1-2; TRBD1 matches at 7 bases. Germline V lookup: CDR1 LGHNA, CDR2 YNFKEQ. The CDR3 spans 16 residues. V shed 0 bases and J 3 bases; nucleotides not matched to a gene: 7. The CDR3 is CASSQEGTAQHYGYTF. In DNA, the CDR3 is TGTGCCAGCAGCCAAGAGGGGACAGCACAACACTATGGCTACACCTTC.

This clonotype was seen at least ten times. V is TRBV7-2 and J is TRBJ2-2; no clear D gene. V was clipped by 5 bases and J by 9 bases, with 7 bases between them. This CDR3 is built from 11 residues. The V gene's germline CDR1 is SGHTA and CDR2 FQGNSA. For the CDR3, the DNA is TGTGCCAGCAGCGCTCAGAGGGAGCTGTTTTTT. Translation gives CASSAQRELFF.